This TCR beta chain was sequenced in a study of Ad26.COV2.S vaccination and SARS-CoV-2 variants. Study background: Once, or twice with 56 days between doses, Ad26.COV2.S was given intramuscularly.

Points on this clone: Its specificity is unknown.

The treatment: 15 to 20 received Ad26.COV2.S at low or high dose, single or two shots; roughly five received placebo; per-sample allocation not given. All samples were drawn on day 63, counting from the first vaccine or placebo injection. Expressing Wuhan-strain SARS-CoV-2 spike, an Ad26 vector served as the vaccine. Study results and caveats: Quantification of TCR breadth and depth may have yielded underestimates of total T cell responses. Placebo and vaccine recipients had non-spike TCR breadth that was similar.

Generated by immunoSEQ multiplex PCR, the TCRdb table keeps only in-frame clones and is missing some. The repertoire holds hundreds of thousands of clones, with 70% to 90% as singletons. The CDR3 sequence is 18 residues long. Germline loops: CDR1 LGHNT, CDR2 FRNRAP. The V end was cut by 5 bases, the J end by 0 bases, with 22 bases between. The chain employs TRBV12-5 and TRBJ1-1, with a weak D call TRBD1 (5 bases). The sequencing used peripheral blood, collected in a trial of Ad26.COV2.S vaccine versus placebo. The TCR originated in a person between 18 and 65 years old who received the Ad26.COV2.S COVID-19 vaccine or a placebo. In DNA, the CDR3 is TGTGCTAGTGGTCCTACTCCGGGACGGACACTCTTGAACACTGAAGCTTTCTTT. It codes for CASGPTPGRTLLNTEAFF.